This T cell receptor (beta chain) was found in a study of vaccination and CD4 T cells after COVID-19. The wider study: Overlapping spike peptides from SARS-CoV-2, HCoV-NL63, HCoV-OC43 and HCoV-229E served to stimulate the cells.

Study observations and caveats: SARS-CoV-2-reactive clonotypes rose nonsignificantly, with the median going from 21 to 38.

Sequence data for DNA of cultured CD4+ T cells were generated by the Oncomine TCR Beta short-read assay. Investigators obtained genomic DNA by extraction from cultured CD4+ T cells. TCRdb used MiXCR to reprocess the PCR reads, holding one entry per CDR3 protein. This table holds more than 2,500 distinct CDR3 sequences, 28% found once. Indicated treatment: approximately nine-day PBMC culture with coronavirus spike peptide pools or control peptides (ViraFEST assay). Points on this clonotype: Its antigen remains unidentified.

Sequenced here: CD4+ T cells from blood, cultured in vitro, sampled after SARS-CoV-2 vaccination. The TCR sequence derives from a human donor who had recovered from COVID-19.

The CDR3 here is CAIREDRGDSGANVLTF. The DNA for the CDR3 is TGTGCCATCAGGGAAGACAGGGGAGACTCTGGGGCCAACGTCCTGACTTTC. The chain couples TRBV10-3 to TRBJ2-6, with 8 bases matching TRBD1. With V trimmed by 6 bases and J by 0 bases, 7 bases remained unmatched. Per germline, CDR1 ENHRY and CDR2 SYGVKD. The CDR3 extends over 17 amino acids.